These 16 T cell receptor beta chains were sequenced from one sample in a study of blood T cell repertoires in COVID-19. Some clones are missing from TCRdb's copy, which holds only in-frame ones; the method was immunoSEQ multiplex PCR. The repertoire holds approximately 100,000 clones, with approximately 92% as singletons. The specimen sequenced was peripheral blood. These TCRs come from a woman over 75 with acute or convalescent COVID-19.

Details on this clone: In the same sample, other DNA sequences code for this CDR3. The chain uses TRBV7-3 and TRBJ2-1; 9 bases agree with TRBD2. Germline CDR1 SGHTA, CDR2 FQGTGA. The ends lost 5 bases at V and 1 base at J; junction bases unmatched: 3. This CDR3 region has 15 residues. For the CDR3, the DNA is TGTGCCAGCAGCCCGAGCGGGGGGTCCTACAATGAGCAGTTCTTC. Protein: CASSPSGGSYNEQFF.

The CDR3 loop is CASSLTRASYEQYF. In DNA form, the CDR3 reads TGTGCCAGCAGCCTCACGAGGGCATCCTACGAGCAGTACTTC. The rearrangement links TRBV7-2 to TRBJ2-7, with a weak D call TRBD2 (5 bases). Looked up from germline, CDR1 is SGHTA and CDR2 is FQGNSA. Trimming removed 5 bases at V and 1 base at J, with 12 bases between. The length of the CDR3 is 14 residues.

V usage is TRBV5-4 and J usage is TRBJ1-4; tentatively, D is TRBD1 (5 bases). CDR3 length: 19 residues. Trimming stripped 4 bases from V and 8 bases from J, with 30 bases between. The germline gives CDR1 SGHNT, CDR2 YYREEE (reference sequence). Written as DNA, the CDR3 is TGTGCCAGCAGCCAATTCTCTGGGGCAGGGCCCGCGTTGAAGGAAAAACTGTTTTTT. Encoded protein: CASSQFSGAGPALKEKLFF.

The genes are TRBV5-8 and TRBJ1-1, with D possibly matching TRBD1 (6 bases). Between the trimmed V and J ends, which lost 3 bases and 1 base, there was a span of 10 bases. The CDR3 spans 14 residues. Germline values: CDR1 SGHTS, CDR2 YDEGEE. The CDR3 nucleotides read TGTGCCAGCAGCTGGCCGGGACAGAACACTGAAGCTTTCTTT. It specifies CASSWPGQNTEAFF.

This chain connects TRBV9 to TRBJ1-3; D ambiguous. Germline CDR1 SGDLS, CDR2 YYNGEE. The CDR3 runs 13 residues. Between the trimmed V and J ends, which lost 3 bases and 0 bases, there was a span of 4 bases. The CDR3 DNA is TGTGCCAGCAGCGCTGTCTCTGGAAACACCATATATTTT. It yields the protein CASSAVSGNTIYF. Full variable domain (remainder filled in from reference TRBV9 and TRBJ1-3): DSGVTQTPKHLITATGQRVTLRCSPRSGDLSVYWYQQSLDQGLQFLIQYYNGEERAKGNILERFSAQQFPDLHSELNLSSLELGDSALYFCASSAVSGNTIYFGEGSWLTVV.

Worth noting for this clone: This same CDR3 is encoded by further DNA sequences in the sample. The chain couples TRBV19 to TRBJ1-5; perhaps TRBD1 as D (6 bases). CDR1 LNHDA and CDR2 SQIVND come from the germline V gene (reference sequence). The CDR3 has 14 residues. Trimming took off 5 bases at V and 4 bases at J, with 12 bases between the two ends. CDR3 in amino acids: CASSLGQRNQPQHF. The CDR3 DNA sequence: TGTGCCAGTAGTCTAGGACAGAGGAATCAGCCCCAGCATTTT.

The rearrangement links TRBV18 to TRBJ1-2, with 7 positions matching TRBD1. V dropped 3 bases and J dropped 0; count of bases not matched to a gene: 4. CDR1 is KGHSH and CDR2 is LQKENI in the germline V gene. The CDR3 is made up of 15 amino acids. This CDR3 reads CASSPTGVTNYGYTF. In DNA form, the CDR3 reads TGTGCCAGCTCACCTACAGGGGTTACTAACTATGGCTACACCTTC.

This sequence joins TRBV19 and TRBJ1-1; D is undetermined. Germline CDR1 is LNHDA and CDR2 is SQIVND (reference sequence). This CDR3 spans 11 amino acids. Deletions cut 5 bases from V and 5 bases from J, with 6 bases between. The CDR3 here is CASSAITEAFF. For the CDR3, the DNA is TGTGCCAGTAGTGCGATAACTGAAGCTTTCTTT.

In its sample, this clone was seen once. The chain couples TRBV18 to TRBJ1-3; D possibly corresponds to TRBD1 (6 bases). The CDR3 totals 15 residues. CDR1 KGHSH and CDR2 LQKENI come from the germline V gene. The V gene lost 1 base and the J gene lost 4 bases, with 11 bases spanning the gap. The CDR3 region is CASSPQNREGNTIYF. The CDR3 DNA follows: TGTGCCAGCTCACCACAGAACAGGGAAGGAAACACCATATATTTT.

The chain joins TRBV14 to TRBJ1-4; a possible D gene is TRBD1 (6 bases). The CDR3 is 15 residues long. Trimming stripped 1 base from V and 3 bases from J, with 9 bases between. Germline CDR1 reads SGHDN; CDR2 reads FVKESK. The CDR3 nucleotides are TGTGCCAGCAGCCAAGTTCAGGGGTCTAATGAAAAACTGTTTTTT. This codes for CASSQVQGSNEKLFF.

The V gene is TRBV6-5, the J gene TRBJ2-7, with TRBD1 matching 8 bases. J lost 5 bases, V lost 2 bases, and 8 bases had no gene match. This CDR3 contains 15 residues. The V gene's germline CDR1 is MNHEY and CDR2 SVGAGI. The CDR3 bases are TGTGCCAGCAGTTACCTAGGCAGGGGGCTCGACGAGCAGTACTTC. It encodes CASSYLGRGLDEQYF.

The chain recombines TRBV2 with TRBJ2-5, with 10 bases aligning to TRBD1. The CDR3 has 18 residues. Germline V gene data show CDR1 as SNHLY and CDR2 as FYNNEI. Trimming at V came to 1 base and at J to 1 base, leaving 9 bases not matched to a gene. CDR3 bases: TGTGCCAGCAGTGAAGGTGGACAGGGGGGGTTTGGCCAAGAGACCCAGTACTTC. This translates into CASSEGGQGGFGQETQYF. The full variable domain, its missing parts supplied by reference TRBV2 and TRBJ2-5, is EPEVTQTPSHQVTQMGQEVILRCVPISNHLYFYWYRQILGQKVEFLVSFYNNEISEKSEIFDDQFSVERPDGSNFTLKIRSTKLEDSAMYFCASSEGGQGGFGQETQYFGPGTRLLVL.

On this clone itself: The sample carries other DNA sequences with the same CDR3. The rearrangement joins TRBV19 to TRBJ1-5; 7 bases are a match to TRBD1. Germline-derived CDR1 and CDR2 are LNHDA and SQIVND (reference sequence). V was clipped by 4 bases and J by 3 bases; unmatched bases: 3. The CDR3 consists of 14 residues. CDR3 residues: CASSTGQVNQPQHF. CDR3 DNA sequence: TGTGCCAGTAGTACTGGACAGGTCAATCAGCCCCAGCATTTT.

The rearrangement links TRBV10-3 to TRBJ2-3, with D perhaps TRBD1 (6 bases). CDR1 is ENHRY and CDR2 is SYGVKD in the germline V gene. This CDR3 contains 15 residues. Deletions cut 10 bases from V and 5 bases from J, with 22 bases between. The CDR3 DNA sequence: TGTGCCACCCGAGGACAGAGCCACATTCAAGATACGCAGTATTTT. It yields the protein CATRGQSHIQDTQYF.

The chain has TRBV3-1 (or the pseudogene TRBV3-2) and TRBJ1-6, with 11 bases matching TRBD1. The V and J ends lost 1 base and 6 bases, in that order; junction bases with no gene match: 2. CDR1 is LGHDT and CDR2 is YNNKEL in the germline V gene (reference sequence). The CDR3 is 16 residues long. CDR3 in amino acids: CASSQGTGGVNSPLHF. Here the CDR3 DNA reads TGTGCCAGCAGCCAAGGGACAGGGGGCGTTAATTCACCCCTCCACTTT.

This rearrangement joins TRBV5-1 to TRBJ1-6, with a weak D call TRBD1 (6 bases). This CDR3 spans 13 amino acids. V was trimmed by 5 bases and J by 6 bases, leaving 9 bases between them. The V gene's germline CDR1 is SGHRS and CDR2 YFSETQ. CDR3 DNA: TGCGCCAGCAGGACAGGATCTAATTCACCCCTCCACTTT. Residues: CASRTGSNSPLHF.